This entry describes one TCR beta chain. What it binds is not known. The data stem from a study of vaccination effects on CD4 cells after COVID-19. About the study: Every participant took two doses of the BNT162b2 or mRNA-1273 vaccine.

Germline V gene data show CDR1 as GTSNPN and CDR2 as SVGIG (reference sequence). J gave up 3 bases and V 4 bases, and 12 bases lay outside the gene matches. This CDR3 is 16 amino acids long. CD4+ T cells specific for antigen were expanded with viral peptide pools by the ViraFEST assay before sequencing. Investigators separated out CD4+ T cells once more than nine days of culture had passed. Vaccine recipients lacked prior SARS-CoV-2 infection and had negative nucleocapsid antibodies. Each culture well received a few million PBMC. These cells were then cultured in IMDM with about 10 IU/ml IL-2 and 10 ug/ml peptides. Libraries were prepared by immunoSEQ multiplex PCR; TCRdb keeps only in-frame clonotypes and omits some of them. This sample carries 78,000 or so clones, about four fifths of them seen once, and the ten largest clones take about 11%. General observations from the study: Among infection- and vaccine-induced clones, marked clonal contraction occurred late after vaccination.

This material consisted of CD4+ T cells from PBMCs cultured with SARS-CoV-2 spike peptides, taken before COVID-19 vaccination. This TCR was sampled from a human donor who received a COVID-19 vaccine. The rearrangement joins TRBV30 to TRBJ2-3; 8 bases align to TRBD2. In DNA, the CDR3 is TGTGCCTGGAAATCCCCGGGACTAGGGGTAACAGATACGCAGTATTTT. Its protein is CAWKSPGLGVTDTQYF.